Below, 9 T cell receptor beta chains from the same sample are listed, as sequenced in a study of human T cells and chemical hapten exposure. The time point was: pre-sensitization, week 0. The treatment denotes: therapeutic diphenylcyclopropenone sensitization with weekly scalp DPC. TCRdb re-derived calls from the RACE reads in MiXCR, one entry per CDR3 protein. The table lists 280,000 or so distinct CDR3 sequences, over 7.5% of them singletons, with more than 1% in the top ten. The sample was whole blood, taken in connection with sensitization to the hapten diphenylcyclopropenone (DPC). The receptors derive from a man younger than 30 with alopecia areata. Some clones in this sample may be carry-over from other donors' samples.

This clonotype was counted between two and nine times. CDR3: CASSPSSGRADTQYF. Written as DNA, the CDR3 is TGTGCCAGCAGCCCGAGCTCGGGAAGGGCAGATACGCAGTATTTT. The rearrangement links TRBV3-1 to TRBJ2-3, with D possibly matching TRBD2 (5 bases). CDR3 length: 15 amino acids. The germline CDR1 and CDR2 sequences are LGHDT and YNNKEL (reference sequence). Trimming removed 4 bases from V and 4 bases from J, with 15 bases in between.

This clonotype was seen a handful of times. The CDR3 coding sequence is TGTGCCAGCAGCCGGACTAGTTGGCGGGCGCAGTATTTT. Its translation: CASSRTSWRAQYF. The V and J genes are TRBV7-2 and TRBJ2-3; 7 bases line up with TRBD2. The V gene's germline CDR1 is SGHTA and CDR2 FQGNSA. V lost 5 bases and J lost 10; bases outside the gene matches: 9. CDR3 size: 13 residues.

The rearrangement joins TRBV2 to TRBJ2-2, with a possible D match to TRBD1 (6 bases). The germline V gene has CDR1 SNHLY and CDR2 FYNNEI. The V gene lost 7 bases and the J gene lost 6 bases, with 15 bases spanning the gap. This CDR3 is built from 14 residues. The CDR3 reads CASIQQRTAGELFF. The CDR3 bases are TGTGCCAGCATCCAACAGCGGACAGCCGGGGAGCTGTTTTTT.

CDR3 nucleotides: TGTGCCAGCAGTTGGATGGGCACAAACACCGGGGAGCTGTTTTTT. Amino acid sequence: CASSWMGTNTGELFF. The chain links TRBV28 to TRBJ2-2; D unresolved. CDR1 and CDR2 (germline): MDHEN, SYDVKM. CDR3 length equals 15 residues. The V and J ends lost 4 bases and 2 bases respectively, with 11 bases between them.

This clonotype was found once. This chain connects TRBV24-1 to TRBJ2-3; D unclear. Germline values: CDR1 KGHDR, CDR2 SFDVKD. V was trimmed by 6 bases and J by 4 bases, leaving 4 bases between them. This CDR3 region has 11 residues. CDR3 in amino acids: CATSLADTQYF. In nucleotides, the CDR3 is TGTGCCACCAGTTTAGCAGATACGCAGTATTTT.

The table lists this clonotype with a few counts. The V call is TRBV7-2, the J call TRBJ1-5; D uncertain. Germline V gene data show CDR1 as SGHTA and CDR2 as FQGNSA. V shed 5 bases and J shed 4 bases, with 12 bases lying between them. This CDR3 is 14 amino acids long. The CDR3 coding sequence is TGTGCCAGCAGCCCCCGCCTAGGGAATCAGCCCCAGCATTTT. It specifies CASSPRLGNQPQHF.

Ten or more counts support this clonotype. The J gene is TRBJ1-5, the V gene TRBV19, with 8 bases lining up with TRBD1. This CDR3 has 15 amino acids. Trimming removed 2 bases from V and 1 base from J; junction bases left unmatched: 1. Looked up from germline, CDR1 is LNHDA and CDR2 is SQIVND (reference sequence). The CDR3 here is CASSIQGASNQPQHF. CDR3 bases: TGTGCCAGTAGTATACAGGGGGCAAGCAATCAGCCCCAGCATTTT.

Ten or more counts support this clonotype. The CDR3 sequence: CASRLTQGTPNTGELFF. In DNA form, the CDR3 reads TGTGCCAGCAGGCTCACACAGGGAACACCGAACACCGGGGAGCTGTTTTTT. This rearrangement joins TRBV28 to TRBJ2-2; the D gene is possibly TRBD1 (6 bases). This CDR3 has 17 amino acids. Germline V gives CDR1 MDHEN, CDR2 SYDVKM. Trimming took off 6 bases at V and 0 bases at J, with 17 bases between the two ends.

This clonotype was counted between two and nine times. This chain uses TRBV11-1 with TRBJ2-1; D unclear. Germline CDR1 and CDR2: SGHAT and FQDESV (reference sequence). Trimming pared 5 bases from V and 3 bases from J, leaving 8 bases between. The CDR3 contains 13 residues. CDR3 region: CASSPGIYNEQFF. CDR3 DNA: TGTGCCAGCAGCCCCGGTATCTACAATGAGCAGTTCTTC.